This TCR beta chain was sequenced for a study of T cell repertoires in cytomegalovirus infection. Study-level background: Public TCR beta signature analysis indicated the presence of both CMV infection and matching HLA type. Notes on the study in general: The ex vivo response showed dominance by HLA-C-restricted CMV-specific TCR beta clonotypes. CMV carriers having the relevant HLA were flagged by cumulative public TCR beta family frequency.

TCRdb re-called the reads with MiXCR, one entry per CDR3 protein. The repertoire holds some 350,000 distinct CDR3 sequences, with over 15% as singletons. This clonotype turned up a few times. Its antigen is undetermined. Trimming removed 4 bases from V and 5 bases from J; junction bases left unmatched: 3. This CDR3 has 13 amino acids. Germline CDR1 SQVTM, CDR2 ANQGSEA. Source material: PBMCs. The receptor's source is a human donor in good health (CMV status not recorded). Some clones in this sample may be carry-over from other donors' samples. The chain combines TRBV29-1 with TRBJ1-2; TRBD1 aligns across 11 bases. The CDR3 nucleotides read TGCAGCGTTGGGGGGACAGGGGGATATGGCTACACCTTC. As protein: CSVGGTGGYGYTF.